The 6 T cell receptor beta chains below all came from one sample that was sequenced in a study of cytomegalovirus exposure and HLA in healthy donors. It was with 60 Vbeta and 13 Jbeta primers that the PCR ran. Libraries were prepared by immunoSEQ multiplex PCR; TCRdb keeps only in-frame clonotypes and omits some of them. The sample has some 130,000 clones, approximately 85% seen once. Material: PBMCs. These receptors were obtained from a boy between 10 and 17 years old in good health and CMV-seronegative.

The chain is built from TRBV2 and TRBJ2-7; 8 bases are a match to TRBD2. Germline V gene data show CDR1 as SNHLY and CDR2 as FYNNEI. After removal of 7 bases from V and 4 bases from J, the junction contained 9 bases not matched to a gene. The CDR3 has 14 residues. CDR3 sequence: CASNEGGLDYEQYF. Written as DNA, the CDR3 is TGTGCCAGCAACGAAGGGGGACTAGATTACGAGCAGTACTTC.

V usage is TRBV30 and J usage is TRBJ2-7; weak D call: TRBD2 (6 bases). Trimming removed 0 bases at V and 1 base at J, with 16 bases between. The CDR3 covers 16 residues. Germline CDR1 GTSNPN, CDR2 SVGIG (reference sequence). The CDR3 DNA reads as TGTGCCTGGAGTGTACGAGGCGGGATGGGGTCCTACGAGCAGTACTTC. Translated: CAWSVRGGMGSYEQYF.

The chain is built from TRBV29-1 and TRBJ1-5; perhaps TRBD1 as D (6 bases). Trimming shortened V by 5 bases and J by 3 bases, and 14 bases separated the two germline ends. CDR1 is SQVTM, CDR2 ANQGSEA, per germline. CDR3 length equals 14 residues. The CDR3 DNA reads TGCAGCGTTTCACAGGGATGGGACAATCAGCCCCAGCATTTT. It translates to CSVSQGWDNQPQHF.

The chain carries TRBV29-1 and TRBJ2-7; TRBD1 matches 11 bases. With V trimmed by 1 base and J by 4 bases, 3 bases remained unmatched. In germline, CDR1 is SQVTM, CDR2 ANQGSEA. The CDR3 is made up of 14 amino acids. The CDR3 reads CSVEARDRGYEQYF. The CDR3 coding sequence is TGCAGCGTTGAAGCCCGGGACAGGGGGTACGAGCAGTACTTC.

V is TRBV5-8 and J is TRBJ2-3; 9 bases are shared with TRBD2. In germline, CDR1 is SGHTS, CDR2 YDEGEE. There are 16 residues in the CDR3. The ends lost 3 bases at V and 6 bases at J; junction bases unmatched: 11. The CDR3 region is CASSWRPSGAPDTQYF. Written as DNA, the CDR3 is TGTGCCAGCAGCTGGAGGCCTAGCGGGGCTCCCGATACGCAGTATTTT.

This chain links TRBV18 with TRBJ2-2; D is unresolved. Looked up from germline, CDR1 is KGHSH and CDR2 is LQKENI. Trimming shortened V by 3 bases and J by 7 bases, and 15 bases separated the two germline ends. The CDR3 has 15 residues. CDR3 DNA sequence: TGTGCCAGCTCACCCGAGGTTCTGGCCCACGGGGAGCTGTTTTTT. Its translation is CASSPEVLAHGELFF.